The clone carrying this T cell receptor (beta chain) was picked up many times. The antigen remains undetermined. The data derive from a study of metastatic and nonmetastatic thyroid tumors. Background on the study: The comparison covered peripheral blood and tumor or nodule tissue in malignant and benign thyroid patients.

The CDR3 length is 14 residues. The ends were cut back, 0 bases at V and 4 bases at J, with 8 bases in the middle. From germline, CDR1 is SGHRS and CDR2 YFSETQ. All patients were treatment-naive before thyroid surgery. In the original workflow: The study took CDR3 differences across clinicopathological groups and made a distant-metastasis classifier for papillary thyroid cancer from them. TCRdb used MiXCR to call clones anew from the PCR reads. These V and J calls derive from TCRdb rather than the authors' analysis. The sample consists of around 19,000 clones, about 24% of them appearing once. Study-wide results and limits: Malignant thyroid tumors reportedly had TCR beta diversity that was significantly higher than in benign nodules, in blood and tumor.

This TCR came from a female donor with papillary thyroid cancer or a benign thyroid nodule (not recorded which). Some clones in this sample may be carry-over from other donors' samples. The gene calls are TRBV5-1 and TRBJ2-1; D assignment may be TRBD1 or TRBD2 (6 bases each). Sequencing was done on a sample of tumor tissue. The CDR3 nucleotides are TGCGCCAGCAGCTTGGGAGGGGGGTACAATGAGCAGTTCTTC. It codes for CASSLGGGYNEQFF.